This TCR beta chain was captured by sequencing in a study of control samples from healthy donors and cancer patients. Produced via immunoSEQ multiplex PCR; TCRdb's table is partial and in-frame only. The table shows approximately 140,000 clones, with roughly 92% occurring only once. Germline V gives CDR1 LGHDT, CDR2 YNNKEL (reference sequence). The CDR3 is 15 residues long. Trimming removed 1 base at V and 1 base at J, with 8 bases between. The chain recombines TRBV3-1 (or the pseudogene TRBV3-2) with TRBJ2-1; the D is unclear. This clonotype was obtained from a man aged 25-45 years in good health. Sequencing was done on a sample of blood. The CDR3 loop reads CASSQGWHSYNEQFF. CDR3 sequence (DNA): TGTGCCAGCAGCCAAGGGTGGCATTCCTACAATGAGCAGTTCTTC.